Presented here are 22 T cell receptor beta chains from one specimen sequenced in a study of early T cells in non-severe SARS-CoV-2 infection. One entry per CDR3 protein, called by TCRdb with MiXCR from the 5' RACE reads. Of about 54,000 distinct CDR3 sequences in the sample, roughly 7.6% are singletons; the top ten hold roughly 10%. The source material was whole blood, sampled at baseline. The receptors shown here come from an adult who was a healthcare worker with PCR-confirmed SARS-CoV-2 infection or an uninfected control (not recorded which).

The sample holds a few counts of this clonotype. This chain connects TRBV29-1 to TRBJ1-4; D is undetermined. The CDR3 contains 12 residues. Per germline, CDR1 SQVTM and CDR2 ANQGSEA. Trimming cost V 0 bases and J 15 bases, with 14 bases left between them. The CDR3 DNA reads TGCAGCGTTGAAGATGGCGATAATACGGTGTTTTTT. Translation gives CSVEDGDNTVFF.

This clonotype occurred many times. The chain employs TRBV4-3 and TRBJ2-1; perhaps TRBD2 as D (6 bases). CDR1 and CDR2 (germline): LGHNA, YSLEER. V lost 0 bases and J lost 7, with 7 bases in between. The CDR3 loop spans 13 amino acids. In DNA form, the CDR3 reads TGCGCCAGCAGCCAAGATGCGGGAAATGAGCAGTTCTTC. Its protein product is CASSQDAGNEQFF.

This chain joins TRBV6-5 and TRBJ1-1, with a tentative D call TRBD1 (5 bases). This CDR3 region has 12 residues. Germline CDR1 and CDR2: MNHEY and SVGAGI. V lost 7 bases and J lost 4, with 10 bases in between. CDR3 DNA: TGTGCCAGCACCGCCGGGGGCACTGAAGCTTTCTTT. This encodes CASTAGGTEAFF.

This chain links TRBV12-3 or TRBV12-4 with TRBJ1-1; D perhaps matches TRBD1 (5 bases). The CDR3 covers 12 residues. V lost 7 bases and J lost 5, with 11 bases in between. For the CDR3, the DNA is TGTGCCAGCACCGCAGGGTGGACTGAAGCTTTCTTT. Its protein is CASTAGWTEAFF.

CDR3 in amino acids: CASSRQFGSTDTQYF. In nucleotides, the CDR3 is TGTGCCAGCAGCCGACAGTTCGGAAGCACAGATACGCAGTATTTT. The rearrangement joins TRBV7-2 to TRBJ2-3, with D possibly TRBD1 on 5 matching bases. The CDR3 has 15 amino acids. Germline lookup yields CDR1 SGHTA and CDR2 FQGNSA. Trimming removed 5 bases at V and 0 bases at J, with 12 bases between.

CDR3 protein: CASSLETGTYEQYF. The CDR3 bases are TGTGCCAGCAGTTTAGAGACGGGGACCTACGAGCAGTACTTC. The chain links TRBV27 to TRBJ2-7; D possibly corresponds to TRBD2 (5 bases). This CDR3 is built from 14 residues. The germline V and J ends were trimmed by 2 bases and 2 bases, with 10 bases remaining between them. CDR1 is MNHEY and CDR2 is SMNVEV in the germline V gene (reference sequence).

This clonotype appeared many times. The gene calls are TRBV6-4 and TRBJ2-1, with 10 bases identical to TRBD2. Germline V gene lookup returns CDR1 MRHNA and CDR2 SNTAGT. The CDR3 is 15 amino acids. The V gene end was trimmed by 4 bases and the J gene end by 4 bases; junction bases not matched to a gene: 4. CDR3 sequence reads: CASSVETSGYNEQFF. CDR3 in DNA: TGTGCCAGCAGTGTGGAGACTAGCGGGTACAATGAGCAGTTCTTC.

The chain links TRBV3-1 to TRBJ2-3; the match to TRBD2 covers 12 bases. Germline CDR1 and CDR2: LGHDT and YNNKEL (reference sequence). This CDR3 contains 17 residues. Germline trimming cut 6 bases from V and 0 bases from J; bases unmatched to any gene: 7. Here the CDR3 reads CASSRRTSGTSTDTQYF. The CDR3 coding sequence is TGTGCCAGCAGTCGAAGGACTAGCGGGACGAGCACAGATACGCAGTATTTT.

The table lists this clonotype with a few counts. The chain has TRBV5-6 and TRBJ2-1; D not certain. Between the trimmed V and J ends, which lost 4 bases and 4 bases, there was a span of 15 bases. This CDR3 has 15 amino acids. Germline-derived CDR1 and CDR2 are SGHDT and YYEEEE. The CDR3 reads CASSPLPARYNEQFF. CDR3 coding DNA: TGTGCCAGCAGCCCACTCCCGGCGCGTTACAATGAGCAGTTCTTC.

At least ten counts were recorded for this clonotype. V and J are TRBV5-1 and TRBJ2-5; D call uncertain. Per the germline V gene, CDR1 is SGHRS and CDR2 is YFSETQ. The CDR3 runs to 14 residues. V lost 2 bases and J lost 1, with 9 bases in between. Here the CDR3 reads CASSLGSPQETQYF. The CDR3, as DNA: TGCGCCAGCAGCTTAGGCAGCCCCCAAGAGACCCAGTACTTC.

In its sample, this clonotype was seen many times. V usage is TRBV6-2 or TRBV6-3 and J usage is TRBJ2-5; D is uncertain. CDR1 is MNHEY and CDR2 is SVGEGT in the germline V gene. The V gene lost 2 bases and the J gene lost 2 bases, with 18 bases spanning the gap. CDR3 size: 17 residues. CDR3 nucleotides: TGTGCCAGCAGTTACAATGGGTTTGGCAGAAATCAAGAGACCCAGTACTTC. Translation gives CASSYNGFGRNQETQYF.

The chain employs TRBV6-2 or TRBV6-3 and TRBJ2-3; TRBD2 matches 11 bases. The CDR3 runs to 15 residues. Germline CDR1 and CDR2: MNHEY and SVGEGT. Trimming removed 7 bases from V and 2 bases from J; junction bases left unmatched: 5. The CDR3 here is CASTGLAENTDTQYF. DNA of the CDR3: TGTGCCAGCACGGGACTAGCGGAAAACACAGATACGCAGTATTTT.

The genes are TRBV11-2 and TRBJ2-3; D possibly matches TRBD1 or TRBD2 (5 bases each). Per germline, CDR1 SGHAT and CDR2 FQNNGV. The CDR3 totals 12 residues. The V gene lost 0 bases and the J gene lost 8 bases, with 6 bases spanning the gap. The CDR3 nucleotides read TGTGCCAGCAGCTTAGAGGGACCTACGCAGTATTTT. This sequence encodes CASSLEGPTQYF.

V gene TRBV7-2 combines with J gene TRBJ2-1; D ambiguous. The ends were cut back, 5 bases at V and 9 bases at J, with 17 bases in the middle. The germline V gene encodes CDR1 SGHTA and CDR2 FQGNSA. The CDR3 spans 14 residues. The CDR3 is CASSPFLSPVEQFF. The CDR3 nucleotides are TGTGCCAGCAGCCCCTTCCTTAGTCCGGTTGAGCAGTTCTTC.

The J gene is TRBJ2-6, the V gene TRBV28; 8 bases map to TRBD1. This CDR3 spans 15 amino acids. Germline V lookup: CDR1 MDHEN, CDR2 SYDVKM. V was pared by 10 bases and J by 2 bases, with 7 bases of the junction left unmatched. CDR3 region: CATDRGQAGANVLTF. The CDR3 bases are TGTGCCACCGACAGGGGACAGGCTGGGGCCAACGTCCTGACTTTC.

This clonotype was observed many times. A read error may account for a junction end that differs from germline. J is TRBJ2-2 and V is TRBV7-7; D is perhaps TRBD2 (7 bases). The CDR3 runs to 17 residues. Per the germline V gene, CDR1 is SSHAT and CDR2 is FNYEAQ (reference sequence). Here the CDR3 DNA reads TGTGCTAGCAGCTTAGGCGGGGGCAGAGCGAACACCGGGGAGCTGTTTTTT. It is translated as CASSLGGGRANTGELFF. Based on the CDR3 plus reference TRBV7-7 and TRBJ2-2, the full variable domain is GAGVSQSPRYKVTKRGQDVTLRCDPISSHATLYWYQQALGQGPEFLTYFNYEAQPDKSGLPSDRFSAERPEGSISTLTIQRTEQRDSAMYRCASSLGGGRANTGELFFGEGSRLTVL.

The chain combines TRBV10-3 with TRBJ2-3, with D possibly TRBD2 on 5 matching bases. Trimming took 3 bases from V and 3 from J, leaving 7 bases between them. This CDR3 has 13 amino acids. Germline CDR1 and CDR2: ENHRY and SYGVKD. The CDR3 DNA is TGTGCCATCAGTGATTCGGGGACAGATACGCAGTATTTT. Translated, it gives CAISDSGTDTQYF.

This clonotype came up many times. This chain links TRBV7-8 with TRBJ2-2; 7 nucleotides align to TRBD2. The CDR3 extends over 16 amino acids. J was trimmed by 0 bases and V by 4 bases; bases with no gene match: 5. Germline V CDR1 and CDR2: SGHVS, FQNEAQ. The CDR3 is CASSSLAEANTGELFF. The DNA of the CDR3 is TGTGCCAGCAGCTCGCTAGCGGAAGCGAACACCGGGGAGCTGTTTTTT.

Many counts were recorded for this clonotype. The genes are TRBV28 and TRBJ2-1; D is unclear. This CDR3 region has 13 residues. Trimming removed 5 bases from V and 0 bases from J, with 5 bases in between. The germline V gene has CDR1 MDHEN and CDR2 SYDVKM. The CDR3 protein is CASSPPSYNEQFF. The DNA of the CDR3 is TGTGCCAGCAGTCCGCCCTCCTACAATGAGCAGTTCTTC. Combining the CDR3 with reference TRBV28 and TRBJ2-1 gives the whole variable domain DVKVTQSSRYLVKRTGEKVFLECVQDMDHENMFWYRQDPGLGLRLIYFSYDVKMKEKGDIPEGYSVSREKKERFSLILESASTNQTSMYLCASSPPSYNEQFFGPGTRLTVL.

This clonotype was counted at least ten times. The CDR3: CASSNGGTAPDTQYF. DNA for the CDR3: TGCGCCAGCAGCAACGGCGGGACAGCTCCAGATACGCAGTATTTT. The chain uses TRBV10-1 and TRBJ2-3; possible D gene TRBD1, 7 bases. Trimming removed 6 bases at V and 4 bases at J, with 17 bases between. Germline V gene lookup returns CDR1 WNHNN and CDR2 SYGVQD (reference sequence). CDR3 length: 15 residues.

This clonotype has a count of ten or more. V usage is TRBV6-1 and J usage is TRBJ2-5; 9 positions match TRBD2. This CDR3 contains 19 residues. J was trimmed by 0 bases and V by 1 base; bases with no gene match: 12. Germline CDR1 MNHNS, CDR2 SASEGT. In nucleotides, the CDR3 is TGTGCCAGCAGTGAAGTCTCTTCGAGCGGGAGGCCGTACCAAGAGACCCAGTACTTC. It yields the protein CASSEVSSSGRPYQETQYF.

This clonotype was observed at least ten times. V gene TRBV7-2 combines with J gene TRBJ1-2, with 9 bases lining up with TRBD1. The V and J ends lost 1 base and 4 bases, in that order; junction bases with no gene match: 7. Per the germline V gene, CDR1 is SGHTA and CDR2 is FQGNSA. This CDR3 has 16 amino acids. CDR3 sequence reads: CASSLVVQGAIYGYTF. CDR3 sequence (DNA): TGTGCCAGCAGCTTAGTGGTACAGGGGGCCATCTATGGCTACACCTTC.